The 27 T cell receptor beta chains presented below share a single source sample, sequenced in a study of T-cell memory formation after mild COVID-19. TCRdb reprocessed the 5' RACE reads via MiXCR and lists one record per CDR3 protein. Here the sample spans approximately 490,000 distinct CDR3 sequences, about 20% being singletons. The sequenced sample was PBMCs or a T cell subset sorted from them (not recorded which). All receptors come from an adult woman who had mild COVID-19 (a few samples of this study predate the infection). Cell type and time point are not known.

The V call is TRBV5-5, the J call TRBJ1-6, with no clear D. The V gene's germline CDR1 is SGHKS and CDR2 YYEKEE (reference sequence). This CDR3 comprises 15 residues. Trimming shortened V by 0 bases and J by 5 bases, and 9 bases separated the two germline ends. The chain's CDR3 is CASSLERADNSPLHF. CDR3 DNA sequence: TGTGCCAGCAGCTTGGAGAGGGCCGATAATTCACCCCTCCACTTT.

The chain joins TRBV20-1 to TRBJ2-7, with 8 positions matching TRBD2. The CDR3 length is 15 residues. Germline CDR1 reads DFQATT; CDR2 reads SNEGSKA (reference sequence). With 1 base clipped from V and 4 bases from J, the junction kept 9 bases outside the gene matches. The CDR3 DNA is TGCAGTGCTAGAGTAGAAGCGGGGGAGGGTTACGAGCAGTACTTC. It is translated as CSARVEAGEGYEQYF.

This clonotype was recorded at least ten times. This chain connects TRBV30 to TRBJ2-4; 8 bases match TRBD1. Trimming cost V 3 bases and J 2 bases; bases outside gene matches: 6. The germline gives CDR1 GTSNPN, CDR2 SVGIG (reference sequence). The CDR3 loop spans 15 amino acids. CDR3 amino acids: CAWSSGQGSKNIQYF. As DNA, the CDR3 is TGTGCCTGGAGCTCTGGACAGGGTTCCAAAAACATTCAGTACTTC.

This clonotype was counted only a few times. The chain employs TRBV6-2 or TRBV6-3 and TRBJ1-1, with D perhaps TRBD1 (5 bases). This CDR3 has 15 amino acids. Between the trimmed V and J ends, which lost 7 bases and 2 bases, there was a span of 17 bases. Germline V CDR1 and CDR2: MNHEY, SVGEGT. The CDR3 region is CASNEWGRPNTEAFF. The CDR3, as DNA: TGTGCCAGCAATGAATGGGGCAGACCCAACACTGAAGCTTTCTTT.

This chain's CDR3 is CASSKLRGAQETQYF. The CDR3, as DNA: TGTGCCAGCAGCAAACTTCGCGGAGCCCAAGAGACCCAGTACTTC. The rearrangement links TRBV3-1 to TRBJ2-5; D is undetermined. V lost 5 bases to trimming and J lost 1 base, with 14 bases between them. This CDR3 region has 15 residues. The germline CDR1 and CDR2 sequences are LGHDT and YNNKEL (reference sequence).

This clonotype was found a few times. The chain carries TRBV14 and TRBJ1-1, with a weak D call TRBD1 (5 bases). Germline V gene data show CDR1 as SGHDN and CDR2 as FVKESK. The V end lost 2 bases, the J end lost 4 bases, and 11 bases lay between the germline ends. The CDR3 has 14 amino acids. The CDR3 reads CASSQLGGSTEAFF. CDR3 in DNA: TGTGCCAGCAGCCAACTCGGGGGGAGCACTGAAGCTTTCTTT. The whole variable domain, remainder taken from reference TRBV14 and TRBJ1-1, is EAGVTQFPSHSVIEKGQTVTLRCDPISGHDNLYWYRRVMGKEIKFLLHFVKESKQDESGMPNNRFLAERTGGTYSTLKVQPAELEDSGVYFCASSQLGGSTEAFFGQGTRLTVV.

This clonotype was detected a few times. The chain couples TRBV5-1 to TRBJ2-1, with unresolved D. The germline V gene encodes CDR1 SGHRS and CDR2 YFSETQ. Trimming stripped 0 bases from V and 4 bases from J, with 8 bases between. This CDR3 has 14 amino acids. CDR3 nucleotides: TGCGCCAGCAGCTTGGCTGGCTTTTACAATGAGCAGTTCTTC. Translated: CASSLAGFYNEQFF.

This chain joins TRBV4-2 and TRBJ2-5, with 11 positions matching TRBD2. Germline CDR1 reads LGHNA; CDR2 reads YNFKEQ. This CDR3 contains 15 residues. With 3 bases clipped from V and 1 base from J, the junction kept 1 base outside the gene matches. The CDR3 nucleotides are TGTGCCAGCAGCCAGACTAGCGGGGTCCAAGAGACCCAGTACTTC. As protein: CASSQTSGVQETQYF.

This clonotype was detected only a few times. The V gene is TRBV19, the J gene TRBJ1-1; D possibly corresponds to TRBD1 (5 bases). With 7 bases removed from V and 0 bases from J, the gap between germline ends came to 15 bases. This CDR3 has 15 amino acids. CDR1 is LNHDA and CDR2 is SQIVND in the germline V gene (reference sequence). CDR3 protein: CASTLQGALNTEAFF. In DNA, the CDR3 is TGTGCCAGTACCCTCCAGGGAGCTTTGAACACTGAAGCTTTCTTT.

The genes are TRBV4-2 and TRBJ1-2, with D perhaps TRBD1 (5 bases). V dropped 4 bases and J dropped 1 base, with 10 bases sitting between them. CDR1 and CDR2 (germline): LGHNA, YNFKEQ. The CDR3 is 14 residues long. The CDR3 is CASSPAGNNYGYTF. The DNA for the CDR3 is TGTGCCAGCAGCCCGGCAGGGAATAACTATGGCTACACCTTC.

This clonotype appeared a few times. The chain recombines TRBV15 with TRBJ2-7, with 10 bases aligning to TRBD2. Unmatched junction bases numbered 8, after V lost 6 bases and J lost 3 bases. CDR3 length equals 15 residues. CDR1 is LNHNV, CDR2 YYDKDF, per germline (reference sequence). CDR3 region: CATSPKRGGFYEQYF. As DNA, the CDR3 is TGTGCCACCAGTCCCAAGCGGGGGGGATTCTACGAGCAGTACTTC.

The chain joins TRBV30 to TRBJ2-7, with a weak D call TRBD1 (5 bases). The CDR3 runs 12 residues. V was pared by 1 base and J by 3 bases, with 7 bases between. Germline V CDR1 and CDR2: GTSNPN, SVGIG (reference sequence). The CDR3 nucleotides read TGTGCCTGGAGTGGACAGTTCTACGAGCAGTACTTC. Protein: CAWSGQFYEQYF.

This clonotype was picked up a small number of times. The rearrangement links TRBV5-1 to TRBJ2-3, with D perhaps given as TRBD1 or TRBD2 (5 bases each). The CDR3 has 15 amino acids. The V and J ends lost 2 bases and 5 bases respectively, with 15 bases between them. The V gene's germline CDR1 is SGHRS and CDR2 YFSETQ. The CDR3 DNA is TGCGCCAGCAGCTTCACCTCCGGGGCGGGAGATACGCAGTATTTT. Translated, it gives CASSFTSGAGDTQYF.

The gene calls are TRBV20-1 and TRBJ1-1; D not resolved. The V gene's germline CDR1 is DFQATT and CDR2 SNEGSKA (reference sequence). The CDR3 loop spans 12 amino acids. Between the trimmed V and J ends, which lost 3 bases and 8 bases, there was a span of 13 bases. This CDR3 is CSASFGPVEAFF. The CDR3 DNA follows: TGCAGTGCTAGTTTTGGCCCCGTCGAAGCTTTCTTT.

The genes are TRBV5-1 and TRBJ1-2; 7 bases map to TRBD1. This CDR3 contains 16 residues. J lost 3 bases, V lost 4 bases, and 12 bases had no gene match. Germline values: CDR1 SGHRS, CDR2 YFSETQ. CDR3 amino acids: CASSALRPDRDYGYTF. As DNA, the CDR3 is TGCGCCAGCAGCGCGCTTAGGCCCGACAGGGACTATGGCTACACCTTC.

This chain connects TRBV12-3 or TRBV12-4 to TRBJ2-7; a possible D gene is TRBD2 (5 bases). Trimming cost V 4 bases and J 4 bases, with 11 bases left between them. The CDR3 sequence is 13 residues long. CDR3 loop: CASSWRRRYEQYF. The CDR3 DNA is TGTGCCAGCAGTTGGAGAAGGAGGTACGAGCAGTACTTC.

In its sample, this clonotype was seen many times. The chain links TRBV7-9 to TRBJ2-1; tentatively, D is TRBD2 (6 bases). This CDR3 has 18 amino acids. CDR1 and CDR2 (germline): SEHNR, FQNEAQ (reference sequence). Trimming pared 5 bases from V and 5 bases from J, leaving 25 bases between. CDR3 protein: CASSLALGTHLDNNEQFF. For the CDR3, the DNA is TGTGCCAGCAGCCTGGCCCTCGGGACTCACTTAGATAACAATGAGCAGTTCTTC.

This clonotype appeared a few times. The chain couples TRBV7-8 to TRBJ2-1, with 10 positions matching TRBD2. Germline V gene sequence: CDR1 SGHVS, CDR2 FQNEAQ. The trim removed 0 bases at V and 4 bases at J, leaving 9 bases unmatched. The CDR3 length is 18 residues. CDR3 protein: CASSLARGSSGGYNEQFF. CDR3 coding DNA: TGTGCCAGCAGCTTAGCCCGGGGCTCTAGCGGGGGTTACAATGAGCAGTTCTTC. Supplemented by reference TRBV7-8 and TRBJ2-1, the full variable domain reads GAGVSQSPRYKVAKRGQDVALRCDPISGHVSLFWYQQALGQGPEFLTYFQNEAQLDKSGLPSDRFFAERPEGSVSTLKIQRTQQEDSAVYLCASSLARGSSGGYNEQFFGPGTRLTVL.

This clonotype was counted only a few times. The CDR3, as DNA: TGTGCCAGCAGTTACTGGACTAGCGGGAGGCATTGGGGGGGCAATGAGCAGTTCTTC. As protein: CASSYWTSGRHWGGNEQFF. This sequence joins TRBV6-5 and TRBJ2-1; 14 bases are shared with TRBD2. CDR3 length: 19 residues. Germline CDR1 and CDR2: MNHEY and SVGAGI. The V segment lost 1 base and the J segment 6 bases; nucleotides outside the gene matches: 11.

This clonotype was detected a few times. J is TRBJ1-4 and V is TRBV12-3 or TRBV12-4; D is possibly TRBD1 (6 bases). This CDR3 region has 16 residues. Trimming stripped 3 bases from V and 8 bases from J, with 19 bases between. In DNA, the CDR3 is TGTGCCAGCAGTTTTAGGGTTTGGGGGGCCTCGGAAAAACTGTTTTTT. It specifies CASSFRVWGASEKLFF.

This clonotype has more than one count but fewer than ten. V and J are TRBV13 and TRBJ2-6, with D hard to call. Germline CDR1 and CDR2: PRHDT and FYEKMQ (reference sequence). CDR3 length equals 16 residues. V was clipped by 4 bases and J by 0 bases, with 10 bases between them. The CDR3 nucleotides are TGTGCCAGCAGCTACCGGATGAGCTCTGGGGCCAACGTCCTGACTTTC. Its translation: CASSYRMSSGANVLTF.

The chain links TRBV19 to TRBJ2-7; TRBD1 matches 7 bases. The CDR3 is 13 residues long. V shed 5 bases, J shed 6 bases, and the junction held 7 bases outside the gene matches. Germline CDR1 and CDR2: LNHDA and SQIVND (reference sequence). The CDR3 here is CASSSDRVREQYF. CDR3 in DNA: TGTGCCAGTAGTTCTGACAGGGTTCGCGAGCAGTACTTC.

A few counts support this clonotype. V gene TRBV12-3 or TRBV12-4 combines with J gene TRBJ1-5; 10 nucleotides match TRBD1. After removal of 6 bases from V and 6 bases from J, the junction contained 8 bases not matched to a gene. This CDR3 has 15 residues. DNA of the CDR3: TGTGCCAGCAGCCCCCCGACAGGGGGCCTTCAGCCCCAGCATTTT. Translation: CASSPPTGGLQPQHF.

The J gene is TRBJ2-7, the V gene TRBV12-3 or TRBV12-4, with TRBD2 matching over 11 bases. The CDR3 loop spans 16 amino acids. The ends lost 3 bases at V and 2 bases at J; junction bases unmatched: 6. In nucleotides, the CDR3 is TGTGCCAGCAGTTTTTCCGGGACTAGCGGAACCTACGAGCAGTACTTC. This codes for CASSFSGTSGTYEQYF.

The table lists this clonotype with a few counts. The CDR3 nucleotides read TGTGCCACCAGTGGGGGGGCGCGGATGACAGATACGCAGTATTTT. As protein: CATSGGARMTDTQYF. This chain uses TRBV24-1 with TRBJ2-3; D possibly uses TRBD1 or TRBD2 (6 bases each). V was pared by 5 bases and J by 3 bases, with 14 bases between. CDR1 is KGHDR and CDR2 is SFDVKD in the germline V gene. This CDR3 comprises 15 residues.

This clonotype showed up just a few times. This sequence joins TRBV20-1 and TRBJ1-2; 8 bases are a match to TRBD1. The CDR3 is made up of 15 amino acids. Per the germline V gene, CDR1 is DFQATT and CDR2 is SNEGSKA (reference sequence). J was trimmed by 2 bases and V by 2 bases; bases with no gene match: 7. CDR3 in DNA: TGCAGTGCTAGACCCTTCGGACAGGGAAACTATGGCTACACCTTC. Translated, it gives CSARPFGQGNYGYTF.

The rearrangement joins TRBV15 to TRBJ2-1; weak D call: TRBD1 (6 bases). V lost 1 base, J lost 0 bases, and 13 bases lay in between. CDR3 size: 17 residues. Germline V gene sequence: CDR1 LNHNV, CDR2 YYDKDF (reference sequence). CDR3 sequence: CATSRVPVGASYNEQFF. In DNA form, the CDR3 reads TGTGCCACCAGCAGAGTACCGGTGGGGGCCTCCTACAATGAGCAGTTCTTC.